The next 18 T cell receptor beta chains were all read from a single sample in a study of T-cell reconstitution after alpha-beta-depleted transplantation in children (dated by TCRdb to about 2016). Library preparation was by PCR. The sequencer was an Illumina HiSeq 2500. Molecular barcoding was employed in the preparation of TCR libraries, with unique molecular identifiers being used to normalize TCRbeta repertoire quantification. TCRdb reanalyzed the raw reads on its own, using fastp at Q25 for trimming and MiXCR for clone calling, and kept in-frame beta chains. One record per CDR3 amino acid sequence lists the most common genes and DNA. Counted in this sample were 190,000 or so distinct CDR3 sequences; around 7% of them appeared once. Jointly, the top ten make up 3% to 3.5% of the sample. Sample: PBMCs from the stem cell graft donor, taken from the stem cell graft. All receptors derive from a human donor who donated a stem cell graft to a child with Wiskott-Aldrich syndrome.

This clonotype has ten or more counts. The CDR3 DNA reads TGTGCCAGCAGCTTCTCGACCACCTACGAGCAGTACTTC. The encoded protein is CASSFSTTYEQYF. The rearrangement links TRBV5-6 to TRBJ2-7; D not resolved. Germline lookup yields CDR1 SGHDT and CDR2 YYEEEE. The CDR3 totals 13 residues. The ends were cut back, 2 bases at V and 2 bases at J, with 8 bases in the middle.

This clonotype showed up many times. As DNA, the CDR3 is TGCAGTGCTAGACGGGGGACTAACAATGAGCAGTTCTTC. Its protein is CSARRGTNNEQFF. The V call is TRBV20-1, the J call TRBJ2-1; 7 nucleotides match TRBD2. Germline V gene lookup returns CDR1 DFQATT and CDR2 SNEGSKA (reference sequence). This CDR3 has 13 residues. V was clipped by 2 bases and J by 5 bases; unmatched bases: 3.

This clonotype was seen many times. The chain has TRBV5-1 and TRBJ1-1; D gene unclear. The CDR3 length is 15 residues. Trimming took off 0 bases at V and 0 bases at J, with 9 bases between the two ends. Germline lookup yields CDR1 SGHRS and CDR2 YFSETQ. The CDR3 DNA sequence: TGCGCCAGCAGCTTGGCGGGCAGCATGAACACTGAAGCTTTCTTT. Its protein is CASSLAGSMNTEAFF.

This clonotype was detected many times. The chain combines TRBV12-3 or TRBV12-4 with TRBJ2-1, with TRBD1 as a possible D gene (6 bases). V lost 6 bases and J lost 0, with 15 bases in between. CDR3 length equals 16 residues. The CDR3 DNA sequence: TGTGCCAGCAGCCGCCTAGGACAGAGCTCCTACAATGAGCAGTTCTTC. This gives the protein CASSRLGQSSYNEQFF.

This clonotype was counted many times. The V gene is TRBV6-5, the J gene TRBJ2-7; D unclear. CDR3 length: 14 amino acids. The germline V gene has CDR1 MNHEY and CDR2 SVGAGI. V lost 8 bases, J lost 0 bases, and 14 bases lay in between. The CDR3 is CASGMTASSYEQYF. The DNA for the CDR3 is TGTGCCAGCGGAATGACTGCCTCCTCCTACGAGCAGTACTTC.

The chain employs TRBV3-1 and TRBJ1-2; TRBD1 matches 8 bases. V was pared by 4 bases and J by 6 bases, with 4 bases of the junction left unmatched. CDR3 length: 13 residues. CDR1 and CDR2 (germline): LGHDT, YNNKEL (reference sequence). The CDR3 sequence: CASSRGQVDGYTF. CDR3 DNA sequence: TGTGCCAGCAGCCGGGGACAGGTTGATGGCTACACCTTC.

The chain carries TRBV4-1 and TRBJ1-5; D not resolved. The CDR3 is 17 residues long. Germline values: CDR1 MGHRA, CDR2 YSYEKL. The V end lost 0 bases, the J end lost 2 bases, and 14 bases lay between the germline ends. The CDR3 nucleotides are TGCGCCAGCAGCCAAGATAGCCAGGCCCGTGGCAATCAGCCCCAGCATTTT. It specifies CASSQDSQARGNQPQHF.

V is TRBV20-1 and J is TRBJ1-2, with unresolved D. This CDR3 spans 16 amino acids. V gave up 3 bases and J gave up 2 bases, with 19 bases separating them. CDR1 and CDR2 from the germline V gene are DFQATT and SNEGSKA (reference sequence). The CDR3, as DNA: TGCAGTGCTAGTTTGGCTGTCTGGGCAGAGAACTATGGCTACACCTTC. It translates to CSASLAVWAENYGYTF.

V and J are TRBV7-2 and TRBJ2-7; no reliable D call. CDR3 length: 14 amino acids. Trimming removed 5 bases from V and 5 bases from J, with 16 bases in between. Germline-derived CDR1 and CDR2 are SGHTA and FQGNSA. For the CDR3, the DNA is TGTGCCAGCAGCCCCCAGGCGAGTGGAGACGAGCAGTACTTC. Residues: CASSPQASGDEQYF.

This clonotype was observed at least ten times. CDR3 protein: CASTPAAGNGEQYF. The CDR3 nucleotides are TGTGCCAGCACACCGGCGGCAGGGAACGGCGAGCAGTACTTC. The chain has TRBV27 and TRBJ2-7; D possibly corresponds to TRBD1 (5 bases). This CDR3 spans 14 amino acids. V lost 7 bases and J lost 6, with 19 bases in between. Germline V CDR1 and CDR2: MNHEY, SMNVEV (reference sequence).

This clonotype came up many times. The chain joins TRBV12-3 or TRBV12-4 to TRBJ1-3; TRBD1 agrees at 8 bases. The V and J ends lost 5 bases and 4 bases, in that order; junction bases with no gene match: 7. The CDR3 sequence is 15 residues long. The CDR3 here is CASSATGGGGNTIYF. CDR3 coding DNA: TGTGCCAGCAGTGCAACAGGGGGAGGAGGAAACACCATATATTTT.

This clonotype showed up many times. The chain employs TRBV7-2 and TRBJ1-2; 8 nucleotides match TRBD1. In germline, CDR1 is SGHTA, CDR2 FQGNSA. This CDR3 comprises 13 residues. The V segment lost 5 bases and the J segment 4 bases; nucleotides outside the gene matches: 3. The CDR3, as DNA: TGTGCCAGCAGCCGACAGGGGCCCTATGGCTACACCTTC. This gives the protein CASSRQGPYGYTF.

This clonotype has just a few counts. The CDR3 nucleotides read TGCGCCAGCAGCTTGCGGACAGGGGGCTTGAACGAGCAGTACTTC. This codes for CASSLRTGGLNEQYF. V gene TRBV5-1 combines with J gene TRBJ2-7, with 11 bases identical to TRBD1. Trimming at V came to 1 base and at J to 5 bases, leaving 5 bases not matched to a gene. CDR3 size: 15 residues. CDR1 and CDR2 from the germline V gene are SGHRS and YFSETQ.

This clonotype was observed a few times. V and J are TRBV10-3 and TRBJ2-2; D is unresolved. V lost 4 bases, J lost 8 bases, and 14 bases lay in between. CDR1 and CDR2 (germline): ENHRY, SYGVKD. There are 14 residues in the CDR3. The CDR3 here is CAISGKATMGELFF. CDR3 DNA: TGTGCCATCAGTGGTAAAGCTACGATGGGGGAGCTGTTTTTT.

The chain is built from TRBV27 and TRBJ2-7; D may be TRBD2 (6 bases). The CDR3 has 15 amino acids. Trimming shortened V by 0 bases and J by 0 bases, and 9 bases separated the two germline ends. The germline gives CDR1 MNHEY, CDR2 SMNVEV (reference sequence). The CDR3 DNA follows: TGTGCCAGCAGTTTATCCCGGGGGAGCTCCTACGAGCAGTACTTC. Its protein is CASSLSRGSSYEQYF.

This clonotype was seen repeatedly, ten times or more. V and J are TRBV4-3 and TRBJ1-2; possibly TRBD1 for D (6 bases). The CDR3 consists of 13 residues. Germline V lookup: CDR1 LGHNA, CDR2 YSLEER. Trimming pared 3 bases from V and 4 bases from J, leaving 9 bases between. The CDR3 sequence is CASSQGAGYGYTF. DNA for the CDR3: TGCGCCAGCAGCCAGGGGGCAGGCTATGGCTACACCTTC.

This clonotype was seen at least ten times. The rearrangement joins TRBV6-1 to TRBJ1-2; D unresolved. Germline CDR1 reads MNHNS; CDR2 reads SASEGT. The CDR3 totals 13 residues. V lost 5 bases and J lost 4, with 11 bases in between. CDR3: CASSQRRLYGYTF. As DNA, the CDR3 is TGTGCCAGCAGTCAACGACGTCTCTATGGCTACACCTTC.

This clonotype was seen many times. This chain joins TRBV4-1 and TRBJ2-3; D assignment may be TRBD1 or TRBD2 (6 bases each). V gave up 2 bases and J gave up 4 bases, with 13 bases separating them. This CDR3 has 15 amino acids. Germline V gives CDR1 MGHRA, CDR2 YSYEKL. The CDR3 loop is CASSQLEGGADTQYF. CDR3 in DNA: TGCGCCAGCAGCCAATTAGAGGGGGGCGCAGATACGCAGTATTTT.